The 32 T cell receptor beta chains reported below all come from one sample, sequenced in a study of blood T cell repertoires in COVID-19. TCRdb keeps only in-frame clones here, not all; method: immunoSEQ multiplex PCR. This repertoire shows 250,000 to 350,000 clones, about 90% found once; its top ten account for approximately 8%. Sequencing was carried out using peripheral blood. The receptors were sampled from a woman between 50 and 59 years old who had recovered from COVID-19.

The chain carries TRBV12-3 or TRBV12-4 and TRBJ1-1; D call uncertain. Trimming shortened V by 2 bases and J by 7 bases, and 8 bases separated the two germline ends. The CDR3 is made up of 12 amino acids. DNA of the CDR3: TGTGCCAGCAGTTTATCGTCAGTTGAAGCTTTCTTT. Translated, it gives CASSLSSVEAFF.

The table lists this clone with a few counts. The V gene is TRBV27, the J gene TRBJ1-2; D is possibly TRBD1 (5 bases). Trimming removed 0 bases from V and 7 bases from J, with 21 bases in between. Looked up from germline, CDR1 is MNHEY and CDR2 is SMNVEV (reference sequence). The CDR3 is made up of 17 amino acids. DNA for the CDR3: TGTGCCAGCAGTTTATCACGAGCGCGGGCACGGGGGGGTGGCTACACCTTC. This translates into CASSLSRARARGGGYTF.

The rearrangement joins TRBV14 to TRBJ2-3; D uncertain. Germline-derived CDR1 and CDR2 are SGHDN and FVKESK. This CDR3 has 15 amino acids. V was pared by 0 bases and J by 7 bases, with 14 bases between. CDR3 coding DNA: TGTGCCAGCAGCCAAGATTGGTCACCTAGAAATACGCAGTATTTT. It codes for CASSQDWSPRNTQYF. Variable domain in full (rest from reference TRBV14 and TRBJ2-3): EAGVTQFPSHSVIEKGQTVTLRCDPISGHDNLYWYRRVMGKEIKFLLHFVKESKQDESGMPNNRFLAERTGGTYSTLKVQPAELEDSGVYFCASSQDWSPRNTQYFGPGTRLTVL.

The chain employs TRBV13 and TRBJ2-1; tentative D call: TRBD2 (6 bases). Germline CDR1 PRHDT, CDR2 FYEKMQ (reference sequence). Trimming cost V 6 bases and J 4 bases, with 13 bases left between them. This CDR3 is 14 amino acids long. DNA of the CDR3: TGTGCCAGCAGTCCCGGGAGACGTTACAATGAGCAGTTCTTC. Translated, it gives CASSPGRRYNEQFF.

The chain combines TRBV30 with TRBJ2-1; TRBD2 aligns across 11 bases. CDR1 is GTSNPN, CDR2 SVGIG, per germline (reference sequence). V shed 0 bases, J shed 6 bases, and the junction held 4 bases outside the gene matches. This CDR3 comprises 15 residues. In DNA form, the CDR3 reads TGTGCCTGGAGTGTTGGGACTAGCGGACTCAATGAGCAGTTCTTC. Translating it yields CAWSVGTSGLNEQFF.

The V and J genes are TRBV27 and TRBJ1-6, with D unclear. This CDR3 comprises 15 residues. Trimming cost V 1 base and J 1 base, with 5 bases left between them. Germline V gene sequence: CDR1 MNHEY, CDR2 SMNVEV (reference sequence). In DNA, the CDR3 is TGTGCCAGCAGTTTATGGGCATCCTATAATTCACCCCTCCACTTT. The encoded protein is CASSLWASYNSPLHF.

The chain couples TRBV4-2 to TRBJ2-5; 7 nucleotides match TRBD1. CDR1 and CDR2 from the germline V gene are LGHNA and YNFKEQ. V dropped 4 bases and J dropped 1; count of bases not matched to a gene: 3. The CDR3 runs 14 residues. The CDR3 region is CASSLRQGQETQYF. The CDR3 region has the DNA TGTGCCAGCAGCCTTAGACAGGGCCAAGAGACCCAGTACTTC.

DNA of the CDR3: TGTGCCAGCAGCTCTCTGGGGGGACAGGGATATTATGGCTACACCTTC. This translates into CASSSLGGQGYYGYTF. The chain is built from TRBV11-2 and TRBJ1-2; 9 bases are shared with TRBD1. CDR1 and CDR2 from the germline V gene are SGHAT and FQNNGV. The CDR3 runs 16 residues. The junction had 11 bases not matched to a gene; V was cut back by 4 bases and J by 5 bases.

The chain links TRBV27 to TRBJ1-2; D uncertain. CDR1 MNHEY and CDR2 SMNVEV come from the germline V gene (reference sequence). The CDR3 consists of 15 residues. V lost 2 bases, J lost 5 bases, and 15 bases lay in between. In nucleotides, the CDR3 is TGTGCCAGCAGTTTAATTAGCACGGCGGCATATGGCTACACCTTC. Its translation is CASSLISTAAYGYTF.

The chain carries TRBV28 and TRBJ2-2; 12 nucleotides line up with TRBD2. V lost 3 bases, J lost 5 bases, and 13 bases stayed unmatched. This CDR3 comprises 19 residues. Germline V gene sequence: CDR1 MDHEN, CDR2 SYDVKM. The CDR3 coding sequence is TGTGCCAGCAGTTTGAGGGCTAGCGGGAGGGCCCGAAATACCGGGGAGCTGTTTTTT. Translated: CASSLRASGRARNTGELFF.

The DNA of the CDR3 is TGTGCCAGCAGCCCAGCCGGGGGGGGTAATGGCTACACCTTC. It specifies CASSPAGGGNGYTF. The chain employs TRBV3-1 (or the pseudogene TRBV3-2) and TRBJ1-2, with TRBD1 as a possible D gene (5 bases). V was clipped by 4 bases and J by 6 bases, with 15 bases between them. Per the germline V gene, CDR1 is LGHDT and CDR2 is YNNKEL (reference sequence). CDR3 length equals 14 residues.

A word on this clone: At one end, the junction sequence differs from germline, possibly due to a read error. The rearrangement joins TRBV6-5 to TRBJ2-5; a possible D gene is TRBD2 (7 bases). Germline CDR1 MNHEY, CDR2 SVGAGI. The CDR3 loop spans 15 amino acids. CDR3 DNA: TGTGCCAGCACTTACTCAACAGGGAGGGCTGGGACCCAGTACTTC. This translates into CASTYSTGRAGTQYF.

Remarks on this clone: Other DNA variants within this sample encode the same CDR3. The rearrangement uses TRBV5-1 and TRBJ2-2; the match to TRBD1 covers 7 bases. The J segment lost 0 bases and the V segment lost 4 bases, leaving 3 bases of the junction unmatched. This CDR3 is built from 15 residues. Germline-derived CDR1 and CDR2 are SGHRS and YFSETQ. The CDR3 here is CASSPGTANTGELFF. The CDR3 nucleotides read TGCGCCAGCAGCCCGGGGACAGCGAACACCGGGGAGCTGTTTTTT.

The chain links TRBV7-2 to TRBJ2-3; the D gene is possibly TRBD1 (6 bases). V was clipped by 2 bases and J by 2 bases, with 20 bases between them. CDR3 length equals 18 residues. The germline V gene encodes CDR1 SGHTA and CDR2 FQGNSA. The DNA of the CDR3 is TGTGCCAGCAGCTTACGGGCAGGGGCGAGGCCAGTCACAGATACGCAGTATTTT. This sequence encodes CASSLRAGARPVTDTQYF. The complete variable domain, with remaining parts taken from reference TRBV7-2 and TRBJ2-3, reads GAGVSQSPSNKVTEKGKDVELRCDPISGHTALYWYRQSLGQGLEFLIYFQGNSAPDKSGLPSDRFSAERTGGSVSTLTIQRTQQEDSAVYLCASSLRAGARPVTDTQYFGPGTRLTVL.

The chain is built from TRBV3-1 (or the pseudogene TRBV3-2) and TRBJ2-1, with 8 bases identical to TRBD2. The CDR3 spans 14 residues. Trimming cost V 4 bases and J 6 bases; bases outside gene matches: 5. The germline V gene has CDR1 LGHDT and CDR2 YNNKEL (reference sequence). The CDR3 here is CASSLGLELNEQFF. CDR3 DNA sequence: TGTGCCAGCAGCCTGGGACTAGAGCTCAATGAGCAGTTCTTC.

This chain links TRBV7-9 with TRBJ1-6, with a tentative D call TRBD1 (5 bases). Trimming removed 2 bases from V and 6 bases from J, with 14 bases in between. This CDR3 is built from 16 residues. Germline assignment: CDR1 SEHNR and CDR2 FQNEAQ (reference sequence). The CDR3 region is CASSLSVPGFNSPLHF. The DNA for the CDR3 is TGTGCCAGCAGCTTAAGTGTTCCAGGGTTTAATTCACCCCTCCACTTT.

The J gene is TRBJ1-2, the V gene TRBV20-1; 8 bases agree with TRBD1. Germline lookup yields CDR1 DFQATT and CDR2 SNEGSKA (reference sequence). CDR3 length: 11 residues. V gave up 4 bases and J gave up 10 bases; unmatched junction bases: 5. The DNA for the CDR3 is TGCAGTGCTAATGGACAGGGAACCTACACCTTC. This encodes CSANGQGTYTF.

This clone has only a few counts. The chain uses TRBV19 and TRBJ1-6; D perhaps matches TRBD1 (6 bases). Trimming stripped 1 base from V and 8 bases from J, with 12 bases between. This CDR3 spans 15 amino acids. Germline assignment: CDR1 LNHDA and CDR2 SQIVND (reference sequence). CDR3 DNA: TGTGCCAGTAGTATAGTGAGCAGGGGTGATTCACCCCTCCACTTT. Its translation is CASSIVSRGDSPLHF.

This clone occurred once. This sequence joins TRBV7-2 and TRBJ2-5; the D is unclear. Germline-derived CDR1 and CDR2 are SGHTA and FQGNSA. V was shortened by 1 base and J by 5 bases, with 14 bases between the two germline ends. CDR3 length: 15 residues. The CDR3 DNA reads as TGTGCCAGCAGCTTAGGCCGTCGGGTGGTGGAGACCCAGTACTTC. Translation: CASSLGRRVVETQYF.

CDR3 residues: CASRTRTGGQPQHF. The CDR3 DNA reads TGTGCCAGCAGAACCAGGACAGGGGGGCAGCCCCAGCATTTT. The chain combines TRBV27 with TRBJ1-5, with TRBD1 matching 10 bases. V lost 6 bases to trimming and J lost 7 bases; unmatched junction nucleotides: 6. The germline V gene has CDR1 MNHEY and CDR2 SMNVEV (reference sequence). The CDR3 totals 14 residues.

The rearrangement links TRBV6-2 or TRBV6-3 to TRBJ2-7, with a possible D match to TRBD2 (6 bases). The CDR3 length is 15 residues. Germline-derived CDR1 and CDR2 are MNHEY and SVGEGT. Trimming removed 4 bases from V and 7 bases from J, with 20 bases in between. CDR3 nucleotide sequence: TGTGCCAGCAGTTCTTACTCACGGGCCCGGGAGGAGCAGTACTTC. This codes for CASSSYSRAREEQYF.

The chain uses TRBV2 and TRBJ2-2; 7 nucleotides line up with TRBD2. Looked up from germline, CDR1 is SNHLY and CDR2 is FYNNEI. The CDR3 loop spans 15 amino acids. The junction had 10 bases not matched to a gene; V was cut back by 6 bases and J by 6 bases. The CDR3 coding sequence is TGTGCCAGCAGAGTTTCTGTTAGCGGGCCCGGGGAGCTGTTTTTT. Protein product: CASRVSVSGPGELFF.

The chain uses TRBV18 and TRBJ2-1; 7 positions agree with TRBD1. Per germline, CDR1 KGHSH and CDR2 LQKENI. V dropped 3 bases and J dropped 4; count of bases not matched to a gene: 3. The CDR3 contains 14 residues. The CDR3 here is CASSPDRAYNEQFF. Here the CDR3 DNA reads TGTGCCAGCTCACCTGACAGGGCTTACAATGAGCAGTTCTTC.

This clone was observed once. The chain recombines TRBV28 with TRBJ1-2, with D perhaps TRBD1 (6 bases). The CDR3 loop spans 16 amino acids. Germline assignment: CDR1 MDHEN and CDR2 SYDVKM. The V gene lost 4 bases and the J gene lost 5 bases, with 20 bases spanning the gap. The CDR3 DNA is TGTGCCAGCAGTTGGTTCCAAAGGGACATACAGTATGGCTACACCTTC. Protein product: CASSWFQRDIQYGYTF.

The chain is built from TRBV28 and TRBJ2-7; 10 nucleotides align to TRBD2. In germline, CDR1 is MDHEN, CDR2 SYDVKM. The CDR3 sequence is 14 residues long. Trimming at V came to 5 bases and at J to 3 bases, leaving 4 bases not matched to a gene. CDR3 DNA sequence: TGTGCCAGCAGTCCTAGCGGGAGACTCTACGAGCAGTACTTC. Its translation: CASSPSGRLYEQYF.

The CDR3 region is CAWSSGGSTEAFF. As DNA, the CDR3 is TGTGCCTGGAGTTCAGGGGGCTCCACTGAAGCTTTCTTT. V usage is TRBV30 and J usage is TRBJ1-1, with 8 bases that match TRBD1. Germline CDR1 GTSNPN, CDR2 SVGIG (reference sequence). The ends lost 2 bases at V and 4 bases at J; junction bases unmatched: 3. The CDR3 has 13 residues. Full variable domain (missing parts from reference TRBV30 and TRBJ1-1): SQTIHQWPATLVQPVGSPLSLECTVEGTSNPNLYWYRQAAGRGLQLLFYSVGIGQISSEVPQNLSASRPQDRQFILSSKKLLLSDSGFYLCAWSSGGSTEAFFGQGTRLTVV.

The chain couples TRBV3-1 (or the pseudogene TRBV3-2) to TRBJ2-7; tentative D call: TRBD1 (6 bases). The CDR3 covers 15 residues. The V gene's germline CDR1 is LGHDT and CDR2 YNNKEL (reference sequence). With 0 bases removed from V and 3 bases from J, the gap between germline ends came to 12 bases. CDR3: CASSQETDSSYEQYF. The CDR3, as DNA: TGTGCCAGCAGCCAAGAGACGGACAGTAGCTACGAGCAGTACTTC.

The chain employs TRBV4-3 and TRBJ1-2; perhaps TRBD1 as D (5 bases). The V end lost 3 bases, the J end lost 6 bases, and 14 bases lay between the germline ends. Germline CDR1 and CDR2: LGHNA and YSLEER. This CDR3 has 14 amino acids. This CDR3 is CASSHALWGDGYTF. The CDR3 DNA sequence: TGCGCCAGCAGCCACGCCTTATGGGGGGATGGCTACACCTTC.

The chain combines TRBV28 with TRBJ1-1, with 12 bases that match TRBD1. V shed 4 bases and J 4 bases; nucleotides not matched to a gene: 7. The length of the CDR3 is 16 residues. Germline CDR1 reads MDHEN; CDR2 reads SYDVKM. CDR3 nucleotide sequence: TGTGCCAGCAGTTCCGGGACAGGGGGCTCGGCCACTGAAGCTTTCTTT. It translates to CASSSGTGGSATEAFF.

In regard to this clone: Other DNA variants within this sample encode the same CDR3. The genes are TRBV5-4 and TRBJ1-2, with D unclear. V lost 0 bases and J 0 bases, leaving 6 bases between the germline ends. The CDR3 is 14 residues long. Germline V gene sequence: CDR1 SGHNT, CDR2 YYREEE (reference sequence). Here the CDR3 DNA reads TGTGCCAGCAGCTTGGGGGGAGCTAACTATGGCTACACCTTC. Protein sequence: CASSLGGANYGYTF.

V usage is TRBV6-5 and J usage is TRBJ2-7; 9 bases map to TRBD1. J lost 4 bases, V lost 7 bases, and 11 bases had no gene match. Germline V gene lookup returns CDR1 MNHEY and CDR2 SVGAGI. The CDR3 has 15 amino acids. The CDR3 DNA follows: TGTGCCAGCACCCCCCCGACAGGGGGAGAGTACGAGCAGTACTTC. Its translation: CASTPPTGGEYEQYF.

The V gene is TRBV30, the J gene TRBJ1-1; D not resolved. The CDR3 is 15 amino acids. CDR1 is GTSNPN and CDR2 is SVGIG in the germline V gene (reference sequence). The V gene lost 0 bases and the J gene lost 4 bases, with 15 bases spanning the gap. CDR3 coding DNA: TGTGCCTGGAGTGTACGCCGGTTTCTGTTCACTGAAGCTTTCTTT. Protein: CAWSVRRFLFTEAFF. The complete variable domain, with remaining parts taken from reference TRBV30 and TRBJ1-1, reads SQTIHQWPATLVQPVGSPLSLECTVEGTSNPNLYWYRQAAGRGLQLLFYSVGIGQISSEVPQNLSASRPQDRQFILSSKKLLLSDSGFYLCAWSVRRFLFTEAFFGQGTRLTVV.